These T cell receptor beta chains were read from a single sample in a study of CD8 T cells in Susac syndrome. Each CDR3 protein gets one entry after TCRdb re-called the immunoSEQ multiplex PCR reads with MiXCR. The sample carries about 130,000 distinct CDR3 sequences, approximately 95% recorded once. The sample consisted of CD8+ T cells from PBMCs. The origin of the receptors is a human donor with Susac syndrome. The CDR3 runs from the conserved cysteine through the conserved F or W. A D gene is named only where the DNA matches it firmly. The listing skips clone size in some rows; elsewhere it reads once, few, many or a size class.

j_call d_call v_call cdr3_length clone_size cdr3_nt cdr3_aa
TRBJ2-3 . TRBV15 13 . TGTGCCACCAGCGCCTCTAGGGGAGATACGCAGTATTTT CATSASRGDTQYF
TRBJ2-5 . TRBV29-1 16 few TGCAGCACCACTGATCGGGTGGGGAGGGGGCAGGAGACCCAGTACTTC CSTTDRVGRGQETQYF
TRBJ1-1 . TRBV15 15 . TGTGCCACCAGCGCTTACAGGGTAGGGGACACTGAAGCTTTCTTT CATSAYRVGDTEAFF
TRBJ2-1 . TRBV14 17 . TGTGCCAGCAGCCAAGATTTTGGGCTCAAACCCCACAATGAGCAGTTCTTC CASSQDFGLKPHNEQFF
TRBJ1-5 . TRBV7-8 15 once TGTGCCAGCAGCTTAGAAGCTTTATCCAGTCAGCCCCAGCATTTT CASSLEALSSQPQHF
TRBJ2-7 TRBD1 TRBV12-5 14 . TGTGCTAGTGCACCGGGACAGGGATTTTACGAGCAGTACTTC CASAPGQGFYEQYF
TRBJ2-4 TRBD1 TRBV2 13 . TGTGCCAGCAGGGGACAGGGAGGGAACATTCAGTACTTC CASRGQGGNIQYF
TRBJ2-1 . TRBV19 16 . TGTGCCAGTAGTATAGTTCCGGGACGCAGTTACAATGAGCAGTTCTTC CASSIVPGRSYNEQFF
TRBJ2-7 TRBD1 TRBV5-6 16 . TGTGCCAGCAGCTTGGAAGGTTCAGGGGGCGGCTACGAGCAGTACTTC CASSLEGSGGGYEQYF
TRBJ2-7 . TRBV20-1 13 . TGCAGTGCTAGCCTAGGAGGGGGAAACGAGCAGTACTTC CSASLGGGNEQYF
TRBJ2-3 . TRBV12-3/TRBV12-4 16 . TGTGCCAGCAGTTTATGGCTAGCGACTAGCACAGATACGCAGTATTTT CASSLWLATSTDTQYF
TRBJ1-2 . TRBV15 15 . TGTGCCACCAGCAGAGATGAACAAACTAACTATGGCTACACCTTC CATSRDEQTNYGYTF
TRBJ2-1 TRBD2 TRBV27 15 . TGTGCCAGCAGTTTCATTTCGGGAGGCCACAATGAGCAGTTCTTC CASSFISGGHNEQFF
TRBJ1-2 . TRBV6-6 16 . TGTGCCAGCAGTCGACCTGCGGGGGCAGGGGAGGATGGCTACACCTTC CASSRPAGAGEDGYTF
TRBJ2-1 TRBD1 TRBV12-3/TRBV12-4 17 . TGTGCCAGCAGTTCGAGGACAGGAAAACCCTCCTACAATGAGCAGTTCTTC CASSSRTGKPSYNEQFF
TRBJ2-7 . TRBV7-9 14 . TGTGCCAGCAGCACCGACAGTTATTCCTACGAGCAGTACTTC CASSTDSYSYEQYF
TRBJ1-1 . TRBV29-1 13 . TGCAGCGTTGCGAGGGGCTCCGCCATTGAAGCTTTCTTT CSVARGSAIEAFF
TRBJ2-7 TRBD2 TRBV19 14 . TGTGCCAGTAGTATTGGCGGGAGCGGCTACGAGCAGTACTTC CASSIGGSGYEQYF
TRBJ2-7 . TRBV25-1 12 . TGTGCCAGCAGTGCTCAGGGACACGAGCAGTACTTC CASSAQGHEQYF
TRBJ2-1 TRBD2 TRBV20-1 17 . TGCAGTGCTAGCCCCAGGGGGGGACTAGCGGGAGACAATGAGCAGTTCTTC CSASPRGGLAGDNEQFF
TRBJ1-5 . TRBV14 14 . TGTGCCAGCAGCAAGACAGAGAGCAATCAGCCCCAGCATTTT CASSKTESNQPQHF
TRBJ1-1 . TRBV12-3/TRBV12-4 11 once TGTGCCAGCAGGGGGATCACTGAAGCTTTCTTT CASRGITEAFF
TRBJ2-1 . TRBV20-1 14 . TGCAGTGCTAGAGATTTCCGGGATCACAATGAGCAGTTCTTC CSARDFRDHNEQFF
TRBJ2-6 TRBD1 TRBV10-3 16 . TGTGCCATCAGTGAGCCGACAGGGGAAGGGGCCAACGTCCTGACTTTC CAISEPTGEGANVLTF
TRBJ1-5 . TRBV27 15 . TGTGCCAGCAGTTTAGGGTCATATAGCAATCAGCCCCAGCATTTT CASSLGSYSNQPQHF
TRBJ2-7 . TRBV30 12 . TGTGCCTGGAGTGTACAGTTAGGGGAGCAGTACTTC CAWSVQLGEQYF
TRBJ1-5 . TRBV27 14 once TGTGCCAGCAGTCCCCCAGGGGTCCATCAGCCCCAGCATTTT CASSPPGVHQPQHF
TRBJ2-5 TRBD2 TRBV28 16 . TGTGCCAGCAGTGCGAGACTAGCGGGATTCCAAGAGACCCAGTACTTC CASSARLAGFQETQYF
TRBJ1-1 . TRBV9 11 . TGTGCCAGCAGCGGGGACACTGAAGCTTTCTTT CASSGDTEAFF
TRBJ2-7 . TRBV9 13 few TGTGCCAGCAGCGTTGGTGCCCCCTACGAGCAGTACTTC CASSVGAPYEQYF
TRBJ2-2 . TRBV30 18 . TGTGCCTGGAGTGTACGATGGTTGGGGAGGACCCTCACCGGGGAGCTGTTTTTT CAWSVRWLGRTLTGELFF
TRBJ2-1 . TRBV6-5 11 . TGTGCCAGCAGCAACTACAATGAGCAGTTCTTC CASSNYNEQFF
TRBJ2-1 TRBD1 TRBV20-1 13 . TGCAGTGCAGGGGGCCTAATGGGTAATGAGCAGTTCTTC CSAGGLMGNEQFF
TRBJ2-7 TRBD1 TRBV18 14 . TGTGCCAGCTCTCAGGGACAGGGACGCTACGAGCAGTACTTC CASSQGQGRYEQYF
TRBJ1-5 . TRBV12-3/TRBV12-4 14 once TGTGCCAGCAGTTTTGACATGGGGGTTCAGCCCCAGCATTTT CASSFDMGVQPQHF
TRBJ2-7 TRBD1 TRBV9 13 . TGTGCCAGCAGCGGGGGACAGTCCTACGAGCAGTACTTC CASSGGQSYEQYF
TRBJ2-1 TRBD2 TRBV6-5 15 . TGTGCCAGCAAGGGCGGGACTAGCGGGACAAATGAGCAGTTCTTC CASKGGTSGTNEQFF
TRBJ2-3 TRBD2 TRBV4-1 18 . TGCGCCAGCAGCCAGATTTCACTAGCGGGAGTGAGCACAGATACGCAGTATTTT CASSQISLAGVSTDTQYF
TRBJ2-1 . TRBV20-1 13 once TGCAGTCCCGACAGACCCAACTACAATGAGCAGTTCTTC CSPDRPNYNEQFF
TRBJ1-1 . TRBV15 13 once TGTGCCACCAGCAGAGGACACCCCACTGAAGCTTTCTTT CATSRGHPTEAFF
TRBJ2-7 TRBD2 TRBV9 16 . TGTGCCAGCACACTCGAGGAGGGAGGGCCGATCTACGAGCAGTACTTC CASTLEEGGPIYEQYF
TRBJ1-1 TRBD1 TRBV25-1 14 . TGTGCCAGCAAATTTGCCGGGACAGGGGGAGAAGCTTTCTTT CASKFAGTGGEAFF
TRBJ1-1 . TRBV18 17 . TGTGCCAGCTCACCAGGGCCACATGACAGCTTTAACACTGAAGCTTTCTTT CASSPGPHDSFNTEAFF
TRBJ2-1 . TRBV7-9 16 . TGTGCCAGCAGCTTAGCTGCGGTAGCGCGATTTAATGAGCAGTTCTTC CASSLAAVARFNEQFF
TRBJ2-3 . TRBV12-3/TRBV12-4 14 . TGTGCCAGCAGTTTGTCGAGGGACGCAGATACGCAGTATTTT CASSLSRDADTQYF
TRBJ1-2 . TRBV12-3/TRBV12-4 12 . TGTGCCAGCAGTCCCGGGCAGTTTGGCTACACCTTC CASSPGQFGYTF